One sample yielded the 14 T cell receptor beta chains listed below, sequenced in a study of beta chain features in type 1 diabetes. No antigens are known for them. Overall study results and limits: Type 1 diabetes patients had TCRB CDR3s that were shorter (moderately but significantly so) in all four CD4+ subsets.

Of the isolated RNA, all was reverse transcribed, and so the sequenced material was expressed TCRB transcripts. Sequencing used immunoSEQ multiplex PCR; TCRdb keeps in-frame clones, though not all of them. The table lists over 100,000 clones, about 16% of them singletons, with under 2.5% in the top ten. The sequenced material came from central memory CD4+ T cells from blood. The receptors shown here come from a young man with type 1 diabetes.

This clone was seen only once. V gene TRBV7-2 combines with J gene TRBJ1-1; 8 positions agree with TRBD1. CDR1 and CDR2 (germline): SGHTA, FQGNSA. CDR3 length equals 14 residues. V was clipped by 5 bases and J by 3 bases; unmatched bases: 5. The DNA for the CDR3 is TGTGCCAGCAGCCAGAACAGGGGGGACACTGAAGCTTTCTTT. This sequence encodes CASSQNRGDTEAFF.

The gene calls are TRBV5-4 and TRBJ2-1, with 10 nucleotides matching TRBD1. CDR3 length: 16 amino acids. Germline V gene sequence: CDR1 SGHNT, CDR2 YYREEE (reference sequence). The trim removed 2 bases at V and 1 base at J, leaving 3 bases unmatched. The CDR3 DNA reads as TGTGCCAGCAGCTTACCGGGACAGGGGTCCTACAATGAGCAGTTCTTC. This encodes CASSLPGQGSYNEQFF. Full variable domain (remainder filled in from reference TRBV5-4 and TRBJ2-1): ETGVTQSPTHLIKTRGQQVTLRCSSQSGHNTVSWYQQALGQGPQFIFQYYREEENGRGNFPPRFSGLQFPNYSSELNVNALELDDSALYLCASSLPGQGSYNEQFFGPGTRLTVL.

This clone has just a few counts. The J gene is TRBJ1-2, the V gene TRBV29-1; the D gene is possibly TRBD1 (5 bases). The ends were cut back, 3 bases at V and 0 bases at J, with 11 bases in the middle. Germline V lookup: CDR1 SQVTM, CDR2 ANQGSEA. The CDR3 is 14 residues long. In nucleotides, the CDR3 is TGCAGCGTTGAGGGGGGATTGACTAACTATGGCTACACCTTC. This translates into CSVEGGLTNYGYTF.

This clone was picked up a small number of times. The chain combines TRBV5-1 with TRBJ2-5; D is uncertain. The CDR3 sequence is 15 residues long. In germline, CDR1 is SGHRS, CDR2 YFSETQ. V was cut by 4 bases and J by 2 bases, with 15 bases left in between. CDR3 DNA: TGCGCCAGCAGCCCTACCTGGATCCCACAAGAGACCCAGTACTTC. This codes for CASSPTWIPQETQYF.

This clone showed up just a few times. The chain has TRBV7-2 and TRBJ2-6; D gene uncertain. Germline V gives CDR1 SGHTA, CDR2 FQGNSA. The V end was cut by 1 base, the J end by 0 bases, with 4 bases between. This CDR3 has 15 amino acids. The CDR3 spells CASSLGASGANVLTF. CDR3 sequence (DNA): TGTGCCAGCAGCTTAGGGGCCTCTGGGGCCAACGTCCTGACTTTC.

J is TRBJ1-1 and V is TRBV14, with D perhaps matching TRBD1 (6 bases). The germline CDR1 and CDR2 sequences are SGHDN and FVKESK. V was clipped by 7 bases and J by 3 bases, with 18 bases between them. The CDR3 is 15 residues long. The chain's CDR3 is CASTKYRVWDTEAFF. CDR3 sequence (DNA): TGTGCCAGCACTAAATACAGGGTATGGGACACTGAAGCTTTCTTT.

Remarks on this clone: A single base separates this from a much larger clone, so it may be a read error. This sequence joins TRBV7-9 and TRBJ2-4; TRBD2 might be the D (6 bases). Trimming cost V 5 bases and J 3 bases, with 20 bases left between them. This CDR3 is built from 17 residues. Germline CDR1 and CDR2: SEHNR and FQNEAQ (reference sequence). The CDR3, as DNA: TGTGCCAGCAGCCCGGGGACGGTACTGGGGGGCAAAAACATTCAGTACTTC. This sequence encodes CASSPGTVLGGKNIQYF. The variable domain in full, with the rest retrieved from reference TRBV7-9 and TRBJ2-4, is DTGVSQNPRHKITKRGQNVTFRCDPISEHNRLYWYRQTLGQGPEFLTYFQNEAQLEKSRLLSDRFSAERPKGSFSTLEIQRTEQGDSAMYLCASSPGTVLGGKNIQYFGAGTRLSVL.

The gene calls are TRBV20-1 and TRBJ2-7; weak D call: TRBD1 (6 bases). From germline, CDR1 is DFQATT and CDR2 SNEGSKA (reference sequence). Trimming took off 4 bases at V and 4 bases at J, with 8 bases between the two ends. This CDR3 is 11 amino acids long. CDR3 nucleotides: TGCAGTGCTAACAGGGATTACGAGCAGTACTTC. Its translation: CSANRDYEQYF.

This clone occurred a few times. The chain carries TRBV29-1 and TRBJ2-5; D gene uncertain. The DNA end is a closer match to TRBJ2-7, so the J assignment may be wrong. The CDR3 extends over 14 amino acids. Germline values: CDR1 SQVTM, CDR2 ANQGSEA. In nucleotides, the CDR3 is TGCAGCGTTGCCGTGGACCCGAGCTCCTACGAGCAGTACTTC. Translating gives CSVAVDPSSYEQYF.

A few counts support this clone. The V call is TRBV29-1, the J call TRBJ2-5; tentative D call: TRBD2 (6 bases). CDR1 and CDR2 (germline): SQVTM, ANQGSEA. With 6 bases removed from V and 4 bases from J, the gap between germline ends came to 9 bases. The CDR3 consists of 11 residues. DNA of the CDR3: TGCAGCGTAAGGAGGGGAGAGACCCAGTACTTC. Amino acids: CSVRRGETQYF.

Many counts were recorded for this clone. The chain uses TRBV5-5 and TRBJ2-7; D is undetermined. The germline V and J ends were trimmed by 0 bases and 7 bases, with 8 bases remaining between them. Germline V gene lookup returns CDR1 SGHKS and CDR2 YYEKEE (reference sequence). The CDR3 is 12 amino acids. In nucleotides, the CDR3 is TGTGCCAGCAGCTTGGAGATGGAGGAGCAGTACTTC. This sequence encodes CASSLEMEEQYF.

V and J are TRBV9 and TRBJ1-4, with D perhaps matching TRBD1 (6 bases). This CDR3 region has 15 residues. CDR1 is SGDLS, CDR2 YYNGEE, per germline. V lost 0 bases and J 7 bases, leaving 13 bases between the germline ends. The CDR3 loop reads CASSVAAGAAEKLFF. The CDR3, as DNA: TGTGCCAGCAGCGTAGCGGCAGGGGCGGCTGAAAAACTGTTTTTT.

This clone has more than one count but fewer than ten. The rearrangement joins TRBV2 to TRBJ1-2, with D tentatively TRBD1 (5 bases). The CDR3 is 13 amino acids. CDR1 is SNHLY and CDR2 is FYNNEI in the germline V gene. V gave up 1 base and J gave up 3 bases, with 6 bases separating them. Written as DNA, the CDR3 is TGTGCCAGCAGTGAAGAGACAGACTATGGCTACACCTTC. It is translated as CASSEETDYGYTF.

This clone has more than one count but fewer than ten. The V call is TRBV29-1, the J call TRBJ2-7, with D hard to call. CDR3 length equals 12 residues. Germline CDR1 and CDR2: SQVTM and ANQGSEA. The V gene lost 4 bases and the J gene lost 2 bases, with 9 bases spanning the gap. The CDR3 here is CSVGADPYEQYF. CDR3 in DNA: TGCAGCGTTGGGGCAGACCCCTACGAGCAGTACTTC.